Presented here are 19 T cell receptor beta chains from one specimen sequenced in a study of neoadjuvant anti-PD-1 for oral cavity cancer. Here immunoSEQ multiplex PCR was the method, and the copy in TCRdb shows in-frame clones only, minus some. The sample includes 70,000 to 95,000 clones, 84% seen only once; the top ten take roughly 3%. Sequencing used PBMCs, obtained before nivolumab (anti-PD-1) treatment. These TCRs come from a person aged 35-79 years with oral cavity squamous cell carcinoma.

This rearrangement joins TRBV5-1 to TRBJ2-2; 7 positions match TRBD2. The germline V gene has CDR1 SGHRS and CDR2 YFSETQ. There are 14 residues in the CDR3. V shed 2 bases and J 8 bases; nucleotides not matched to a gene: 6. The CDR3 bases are TGCGCCAGCAGCTTTATAACGGGAGGAGGGGAGCTGTTTTTT. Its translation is CASSFITGGGELFF.

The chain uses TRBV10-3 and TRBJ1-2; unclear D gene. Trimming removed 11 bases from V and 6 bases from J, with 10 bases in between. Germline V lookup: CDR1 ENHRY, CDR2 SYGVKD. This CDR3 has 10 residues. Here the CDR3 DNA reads TGTGCCTCCGGGATCAATGGCTACACCTTC. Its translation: CASGINGYTF.

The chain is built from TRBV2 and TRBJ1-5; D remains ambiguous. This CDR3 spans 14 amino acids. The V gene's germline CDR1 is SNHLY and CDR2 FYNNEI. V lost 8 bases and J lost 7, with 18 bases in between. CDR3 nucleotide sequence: TGTGCCAGCGGTCAAGGACTTCCTGGGCAGCCCCAGCATTTT. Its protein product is CASGQGLPGQPQHF.

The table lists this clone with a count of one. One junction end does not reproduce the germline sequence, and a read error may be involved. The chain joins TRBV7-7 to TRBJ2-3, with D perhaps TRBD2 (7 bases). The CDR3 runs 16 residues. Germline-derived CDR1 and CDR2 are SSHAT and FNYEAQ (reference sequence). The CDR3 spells CASSLGGGASTDTQYF. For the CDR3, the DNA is TGTGCTAGCAGCTTAGGGGGGGGCGCGAGCACAGATACGCAGTATTTT.

The CDR3 DNA reads as TGCGCCAGCAGCTTGGGACTAGCGGACGAGCAGTACTTC. Encoded protein: CASSLGLADEQYF. V is TRBV5-1 and J is TRBJ2-7; 9 nucleotides agree with TRBD2. With V trimmed by 0 bases and J by 5 bases, 0 bases remained unmatched. The length of the CDR3 is 13 residues. CDR1 SGHRS and CDR2 YFSETQ come from the germline V gene. Variable domain in full (rest from reference TRBV5-1 and TRBJ2-7): KAGVTQTPRYLIKTRGQQVTLSCSPISGHRSVSWYQQTPGQGLQFLFEYFSETQRNKGNFPGRFSGRQFSNSRSEMNVSTLELGDSALYLCASSLGLADEQYFGPGTRLTVT.

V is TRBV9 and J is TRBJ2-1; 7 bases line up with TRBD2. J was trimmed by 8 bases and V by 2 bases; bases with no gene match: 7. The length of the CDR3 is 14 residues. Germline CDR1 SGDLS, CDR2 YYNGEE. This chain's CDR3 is CASSVSGRVDEQFF. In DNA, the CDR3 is TGTGCCAGCAGCGTTAGTGGGAGGGTGGATGAGCAGTTCTTC.

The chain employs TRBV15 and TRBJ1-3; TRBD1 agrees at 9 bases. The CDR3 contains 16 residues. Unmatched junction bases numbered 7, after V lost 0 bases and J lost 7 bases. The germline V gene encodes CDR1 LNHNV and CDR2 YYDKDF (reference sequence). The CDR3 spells CATSREGTGMGNTIYF. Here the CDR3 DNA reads TGTGCCACCAGCAGAGAGGGGACAGGGATGGGTAACACCATATATTTT.

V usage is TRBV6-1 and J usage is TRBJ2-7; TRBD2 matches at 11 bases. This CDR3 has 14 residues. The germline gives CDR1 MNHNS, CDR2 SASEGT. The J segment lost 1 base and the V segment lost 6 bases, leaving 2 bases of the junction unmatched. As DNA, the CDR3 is TGTGCCAGCAGCGGGACTAGCGGATCCTACGAGCAGTACTTC. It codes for CASSGTSGSYEQYF.

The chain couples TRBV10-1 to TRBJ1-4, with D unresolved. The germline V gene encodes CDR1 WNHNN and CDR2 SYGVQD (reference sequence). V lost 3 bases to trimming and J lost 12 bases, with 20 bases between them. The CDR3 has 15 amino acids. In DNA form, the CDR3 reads TGCGCCAGCAGTGAACTTATAATTGCAGGAGTAGAACTGTTTTTT. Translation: CASSELIIAGVELFF.

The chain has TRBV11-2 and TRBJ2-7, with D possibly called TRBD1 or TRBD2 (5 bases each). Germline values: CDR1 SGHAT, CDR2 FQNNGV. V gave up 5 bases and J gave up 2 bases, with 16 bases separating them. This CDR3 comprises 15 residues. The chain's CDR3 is CASSLGVASTYEQYF. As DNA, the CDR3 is TGTGCCAGCAGCCTAGGGGTAGCGTCAACCTACGAGCAGTACTTC.

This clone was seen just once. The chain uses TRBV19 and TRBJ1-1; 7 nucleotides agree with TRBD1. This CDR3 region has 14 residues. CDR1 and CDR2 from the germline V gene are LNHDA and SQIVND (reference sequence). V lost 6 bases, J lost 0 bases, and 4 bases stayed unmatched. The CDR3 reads CASREDRLNTEAFF. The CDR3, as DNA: TGTGCCAGTAGGGAGGACAGGCTGAACACTGAAGCTTTCTTT.

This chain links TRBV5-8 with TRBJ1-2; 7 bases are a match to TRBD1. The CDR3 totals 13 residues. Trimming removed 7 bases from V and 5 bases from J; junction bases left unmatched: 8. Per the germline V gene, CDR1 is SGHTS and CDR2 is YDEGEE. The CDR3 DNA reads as TGTGCCAGCGGACAGGCAGGAGGGTATGGCTACACCTTC. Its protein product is CASGQAGGYGYTF.

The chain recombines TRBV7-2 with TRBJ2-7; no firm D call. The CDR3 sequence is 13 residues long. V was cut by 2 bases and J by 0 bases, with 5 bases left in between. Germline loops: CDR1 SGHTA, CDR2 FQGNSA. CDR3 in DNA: TGTGCCAGCAGCTTAACTCTCTCCTACGAGCAGTACTTC. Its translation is CASSLTLSYEQYF. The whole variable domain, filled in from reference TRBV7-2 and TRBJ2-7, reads GAGVSQSPSNKVTEKGKDVELRCDPISGHTALYWYRQSLGQGLEFLIYFQGNSAPDKSGLPSDRFSAERTGGSVSTLTIQRTQQEDSAVYLCASSLTLSYEQYFGPGTRLTVT.

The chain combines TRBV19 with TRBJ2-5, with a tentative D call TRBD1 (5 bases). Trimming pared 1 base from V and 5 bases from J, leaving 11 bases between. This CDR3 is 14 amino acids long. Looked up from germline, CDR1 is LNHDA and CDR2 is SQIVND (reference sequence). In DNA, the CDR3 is TGTGCCAGTAGTATAGCAGGGCGACGGGAGACCCAGTACTTC. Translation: CASSIAGRRETQYF.

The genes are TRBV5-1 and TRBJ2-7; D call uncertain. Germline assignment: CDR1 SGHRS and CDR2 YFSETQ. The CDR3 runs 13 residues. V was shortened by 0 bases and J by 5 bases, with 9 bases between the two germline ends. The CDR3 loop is CASSLVLENEQYF. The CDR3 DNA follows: TGCGCCAGCAGCTTGGTATTAGAGAACGAGCAGTACTTC.

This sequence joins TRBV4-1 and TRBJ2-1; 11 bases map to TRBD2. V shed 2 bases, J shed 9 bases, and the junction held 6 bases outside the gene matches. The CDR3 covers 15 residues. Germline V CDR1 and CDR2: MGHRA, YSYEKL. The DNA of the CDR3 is TGCGCCAGCAGCCAAAGGACTAGCGGGCAGGGTGAGCAGTTCTTC. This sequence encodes CASSQRTSGQGEQFF.

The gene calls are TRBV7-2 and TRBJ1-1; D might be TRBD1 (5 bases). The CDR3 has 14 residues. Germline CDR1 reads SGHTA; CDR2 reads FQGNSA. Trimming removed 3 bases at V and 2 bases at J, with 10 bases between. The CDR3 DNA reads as TGTGCCAGCAGCTTCGGCGGGACCAACACTGAAGCTTTCTTT. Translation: CASSFGGTNTEAFF.

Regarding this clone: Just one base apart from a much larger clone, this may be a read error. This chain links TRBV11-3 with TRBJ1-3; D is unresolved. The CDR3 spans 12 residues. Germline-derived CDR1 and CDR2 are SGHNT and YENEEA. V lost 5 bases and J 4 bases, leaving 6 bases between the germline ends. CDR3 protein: CASSPGGNTIYF. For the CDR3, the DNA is TGTGCCAGCAGCCCGGGGGGAAACACCATATATTTT.

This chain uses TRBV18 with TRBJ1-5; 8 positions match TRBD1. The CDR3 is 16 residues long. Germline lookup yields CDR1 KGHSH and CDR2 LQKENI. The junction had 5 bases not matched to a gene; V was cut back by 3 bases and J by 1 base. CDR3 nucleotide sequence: TGTGCCAGCTCACCGTCAGGGGGCCGGAGCAATCAGCCCCAGCATTTT. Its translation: CASSPSGGRSNQPQHF.